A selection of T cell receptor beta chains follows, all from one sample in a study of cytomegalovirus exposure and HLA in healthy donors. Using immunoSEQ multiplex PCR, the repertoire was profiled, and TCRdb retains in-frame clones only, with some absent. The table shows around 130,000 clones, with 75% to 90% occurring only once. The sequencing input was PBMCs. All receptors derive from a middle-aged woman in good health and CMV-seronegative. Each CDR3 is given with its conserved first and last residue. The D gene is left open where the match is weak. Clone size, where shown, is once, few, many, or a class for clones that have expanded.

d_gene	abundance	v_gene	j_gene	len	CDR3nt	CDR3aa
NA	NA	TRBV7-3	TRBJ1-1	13	TGTGCCAGCAGCTTTACGGGGAACACTGAAGCTTTCTTT	CASSFTGNTEAFF
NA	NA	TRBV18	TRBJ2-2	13	TGTGCCAGCTCACCTTCCCAGACCGGGGAGCTGTTTTTT	CASSPSQTGELFF
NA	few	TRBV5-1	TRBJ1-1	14	TGCGCCAGCAGCTCACAGGGAGGGGGCACTGAAGCTTTCTTT	CASSSQGGGTEAFF
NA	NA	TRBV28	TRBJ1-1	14	TGTGCCAGCAGTCTCACCCAGCCGGGAGCTGAAGCTTTCTTT	CASSLTQPGAEAFF
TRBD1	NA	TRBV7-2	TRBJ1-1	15	TGTGCCAGCAGCACCGAAGGACAGGGTCTCACTGAAGCTTTCTTT	CASSTEGQGLTEAFF
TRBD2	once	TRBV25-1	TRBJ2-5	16	TGTGCCAGCAGTGACCTAAAGCGGGGGATCCAAGAGACCCAGTACTTC	CASSDLKRGIQETQYF
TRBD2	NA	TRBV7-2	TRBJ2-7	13	TGTGCCAGCAGCTTACGGGAGGGCTACGAGCAGTACTTC	CASSLREGYEQYF
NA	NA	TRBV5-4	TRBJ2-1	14	TGTGCCAGCAGCCTCCCCACTAGTCGGTATGAGCAGTTCTTC	CASSLPTSRYEQFF
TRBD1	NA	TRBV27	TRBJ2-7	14	TGTGCCAGCCAGGGGGTTGGAGGAGTCTACGAGCAGTACTTC	CASQGVGGVYEQYF
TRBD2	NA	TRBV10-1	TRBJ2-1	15	TGCGCCAGCAGCCTCCCAGCGGGGGGCCCGACTGAGCAGTTCTTC	CASSLPAGGPTEQFF
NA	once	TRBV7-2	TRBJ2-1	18	TGTGCCAGCAGCTTAGCGGATTCCCGGGGGGCGTCCTACAATGAGCAGTTCTTC	CASSLADSRGASYNEQFF
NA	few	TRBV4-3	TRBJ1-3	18	TGCGCCAGCAGCCAAGAGTTGGGGGGTCACTACTCTGGAAACACCATATATTTT	CASSQELGGHYSGNTIYF
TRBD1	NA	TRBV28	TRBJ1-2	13	TGTGCCAGCACCATAGACAGGGGCTATGGCTACACCTTC	CASTIDRGYGYTF
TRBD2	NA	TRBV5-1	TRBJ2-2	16	TGCGCCAGCAGCTTGAGTAGCGGGAGGAGTACCGGGGAGCTGTTTTTT	CASSLSSGRSTGELFF
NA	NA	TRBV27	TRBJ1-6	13	TGTGCCAGCAGTCCACGGACAAATTCACCCCTCCACTTT	CASSPRTNSPLHF
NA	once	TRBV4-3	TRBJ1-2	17	TGCGCCAGCAGCCAAGTCTTGGCGGTAGAGGGGGTCTATGGCTACACCTTC	CASSQVLAVEGVYGYTF
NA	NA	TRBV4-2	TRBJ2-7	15	TGTGCCAGCAGCCAAGCAACACAGAGCTCCTACGAGCAGTACTTC	CASSQATQSSYEQYF
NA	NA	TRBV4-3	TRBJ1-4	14	TGCGCCAGCAGCCAGGACAGCTCCCATGAAAAACTGTTTTTT	CASSQDSSHEKLFF
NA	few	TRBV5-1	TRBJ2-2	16	TGCGCCAGCAGCTTGCGAGGACAGATAAACACCGGGGAGCTGTTTTTT	CASSLRGQINTGELFF
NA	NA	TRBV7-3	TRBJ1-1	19	TGTGCCAGCAGCTTAACTCCGCCACTGTCTGGGGGGACGGACACTGAAGCTTTCTTT	CASSLTPPLSGGTDTEAFF
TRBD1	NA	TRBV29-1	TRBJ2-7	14	TGCAGCGTTGAACCTGGGACAGGGAACTACGAGCAGTACTTC	CSVEPGTGNYEQYF
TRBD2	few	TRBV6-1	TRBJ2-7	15	TGTGCCAGCAGTGCCCTAGCGGCCAGCTCCTACGAGCAGTACTTC	CASSALAASSYEQYF
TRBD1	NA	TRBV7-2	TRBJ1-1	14	TGTGCCAGCAGCTTAGGGACAGGGAGTACTGAAGCTTTCTTT	CASSLGTGSTEAFF
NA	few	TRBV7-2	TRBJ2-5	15	TGTTCCAGCAGCCCACAGGGAGGGGCTCAAGAGACCCAGTACTTC	CSSSPQGGAQETQYF
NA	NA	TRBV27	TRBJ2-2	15	TGTGCCAGCAGTTTAGAGCGAGTGAACACCGGGGAGCTGTTTTTT	CASSLERVNTGELFF
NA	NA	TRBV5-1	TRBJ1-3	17	TGCGCCAGCAGTGGAGGGGCCACGAGTCCCCCTGGAAACACCATATATTTT	CASSGGATSPPGNTIYF
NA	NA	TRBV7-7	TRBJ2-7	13	TGTGCTAGCGGCCCGGGACACTCATACGAGCAGTACTTC	CASGPGHSYEQYF
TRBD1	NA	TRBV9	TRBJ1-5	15	TGTGCCAGCAGCGTCGGACAGGGGGCCCCCGGCCCCCAGCATTTT	CASSVGQGAPGPQHF
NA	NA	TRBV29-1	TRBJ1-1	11	TGCAGCGTTGCCGAGGGAACTGAAGCTTTCTTT	CSVAEGTEAFF
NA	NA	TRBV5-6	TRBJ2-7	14	TGTGCCAGCCGGGGACAACCGAGCTCCTACGAGCAGTACTTC	CASRGQPSSYEQYF
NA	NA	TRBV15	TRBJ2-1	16	TGTGCCACCAGCAGTGGGCAGGCATCGGGGTACAATGAGCAGTTCTTC	CATSSGQASGYNEQFF
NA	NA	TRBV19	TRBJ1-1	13	TGTGCCAGTAGTGCGCACGTGAACACTGAAGCTTTCTTT	CASSAHVNTEAFF
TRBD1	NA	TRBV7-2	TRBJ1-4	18	TGTGCCAGCAGCTTTCTTTCTCCGGGACAGGCAAATAATGAAAAACTGTTTTTT	CASSFLSPGQANNEKLFF
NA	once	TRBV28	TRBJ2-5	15	TGTGCCAGCAGCCCACCAGGGACTCAGTCAGAGACCCAGTACTTC	CASSPPGTQSETQYF
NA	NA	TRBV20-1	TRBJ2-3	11	TGCAGTGCTACCCTCACAGATACGCAGTATTTT	CSATLTDTQYF
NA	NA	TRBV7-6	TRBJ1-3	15	TGTGCCAGCAGCCTCAGGATACGCTCTGGAAACACCATATATTTT	CASSLRIRSGNTIYF
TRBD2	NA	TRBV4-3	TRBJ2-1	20	TGCGCCAGCAGCCACACGCTCCTCACTAGCGGGAGCCGAAGGGGGGGTGAGCAGTTCTTC	CASSHTLLTSGSRRGGEQFF
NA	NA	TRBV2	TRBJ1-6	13	TGTGCCAGCAGGACGGACGGAGGATCACCCCTCCACTTT	CASRTDGGSPLHF
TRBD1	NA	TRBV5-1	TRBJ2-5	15	TGCGCCAGCAGCTTGGGGACAGGCGCCCAAGAGACCCAGTACTTC	CASSLGTGAQETQYF
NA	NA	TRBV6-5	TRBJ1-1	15	TGTGCCAGCAGCCCAGGGGAGGGGATGAACACTGAAGCTTTCTTT	CASSPGEGMNTEAFF
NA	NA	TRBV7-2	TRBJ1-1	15	TGTGCCAGCAGCTTACGCGCCCAGGGGACCTCTGAAGCTTTCTTT	CASSLRAQGTSEAFF
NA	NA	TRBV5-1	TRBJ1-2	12	TGCGCCAGCAGCATAAACACCCATGGCTACACCTTC	CASSINTHGYTF
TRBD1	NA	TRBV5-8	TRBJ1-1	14	TGTGCCAGCAGCGTAGGGGGCGTCTCTACTGAAGCTTTCTTT	CASSVGGVSTEAFF
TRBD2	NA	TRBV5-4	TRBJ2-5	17	TGTGCCAGCAGCTTGAGAGGAACCGGGGGGGCCGGGGAGACCCAGTACTTC	CASSLRGTGGAGETQYF
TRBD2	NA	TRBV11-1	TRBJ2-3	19	TGTGCCAGCAGCTTAGGTGCCGGACTAGCGGGGATGAGCACAGATACGCAGTATTTT	CASSLGAGLAGMSTDTQYF